This TCR beta chain was captured by sequencing in a study of molecular identifiers for immune sequencing clone quantification. Ten or more counts support this clonotype. The germline V gene encodes CDR1 KGHDR and CDR2 SFDVKD. V dropped 8 bases and J dropped 2; count of bases not matched to a gene: 12. This CDR3 has 16 residues. Methods described previously, with TCR primers listed, were used for bulk TCR libraries. From the PCR reads, TCRdb called clonotypes with MiXCR, one entry per CDR3 protein. This sample has around 460,000 distinct CDR3 sequences, with around 23% found just once. The receptor was derived from a human donor in good health. Some libraries in this study had Jurkat cell RNA spiked in. The chain couples TRBV24-1 to TRBJ2-5, with 8 bases that match TRBD1. Sample: naive CD8+ T cells from blood, with Jurkat cell RNA spiked in. Subset described: FACS-sorted CD8+CD4-CCR7+CD45RA+ naive T cells. CDR3 in DNA: TGTGCCACCACGTGCCCGAGACAGGGGCATCAAGAGACCCAGTACTTC. Translating gives CATTCPRQGHQETQYF.